This TCR beta chain was sequenced in a study of blood T cell repertoires in COVID-19. Whole-study context: Researchers got acute and convalescent COVID-19 samples from the United States, Italy and Spain. The cDNA or gDNA used as material had been derived from T cells, B-cell-depleted T cells, or PBMCs.

Enrolled during active infection, Seattle patients were then followed longitudinally. Authors' processing steps: Estimation of nucleated cell counts relied on the amplification of reference gene primers. Sequencing used immunoSEQ multiplex PCR; TCRdb keeps in-frame clones, though not all of them. V and J calls and clone size come straight from that table; D and trimming were deduced from the DNA. Of about 270,000 clones listed, 75% to 90% are singletons. The germline V gene encodes CDR1 SGHRS and CDR2 YFSETQ. There are 16 residues in the CDR3. V gave up 4 bases and J gave up 2 bases; unmatched junction bases: 7.

V gene TRBV5-1 combines with J gene TRBJ2-3; 10 bases match TRBD2. The source is a woman in her 70s with COVID-19, enrolled during active disease. Sequencing was done on a sample of peripheral blood. Here the CDR3 reads CASSGPLAGVTDTQYF. CDR3 DNA sequence: TGCGCCAGCAGCGGGCCTCTAGCGGGGGTCACAGATACGCAGTATTTT.